At least ten counts were recorded for the clone carrying this T cell receptor (beta chain). TCRdb analysed the 5' RACE reads with MiXCR anew, one entry per CDR3 protein. The repertoire holds some 660,000 distinct CDR3 sequences, with over 8.5% as singletons. V shed 5 bases and J 0 bases; nucleotides not matched to a gene: 6. The CDR3 is 15 residues long. Germline CDR1 SGHTA, CDR2 FQGNSA. This specimen comes from a study of identical twins. The sample was also reused in another study, on yellow fever vaccine responses in identical twins.

The TCR sequence derives from a young woman in good health. The chain is built from TRBV7-2 and TRBJ1-2; 7 nucleotides agree with TRBD1. Sequenced input: PBMCs. In nucleotides, the CDR3 is TGTGCCAGCAGCGCAGGGGACAGAGCTAACTATGGCTACACCTTC. Translated, it gives CASSAGDRANYGYTF.